This TCR beta chain was captured in a study of cytomegalovirus exposure and HLA in healthy donors. Points from the study as a whole: Under in vitro conditions, three CMV-associated chains were confirmed as specific for CMV antigens. Reportedly, diagnosis of cytomegalovirus status by the classifier showed high specificity and sensitivity.

Germline CDR1 SGHTA, CDR2 FQGNSA. The CDR3 runs 16 residues. The J segment lost 7 bases and the V segment lost 2 bases, leaving 11 bases of the junction unmatched. Comments on this clone: Its antigen is unknown.

Clones were read by immunoSEQ multiplex PCR, and TCRdb kept only the in-frame ones, dropping some. Of 150,000 to 180,000 clones in the sample, roughly 84% were seen once. Material for sequencing was PBMCs. The sequence came from a human donor in good health. The chain is built from TRBV7-2 and TRBJ2-7; 10 nucleotides line up with TRBD2. CDR3 in DNA: TGTGCCAGCAGCTTAAGGCCCCTAGCGGGAGAAGGTGAGCAGTACTTC. Its translation: CASSLRPLAGEGEQYF.